The 27 T cell receptor beta chains below all came from one sample that was sequenced in a study of Tregs in tolerant kidney transplant recipients. Profiling relied on immunoSEQ multiplex PCR, and the TCRdb table lists in-frame clones only, not all of them. The sample lists 90,000 to 130,000 clones, almost 90% occurring once. The material was CD4+ T cells from blood, obtained before the transplant. The receptors come from a human donor who received a combined kidney and bone marrow transplant.

The V and J genes are TRBV7-2 and TRBJ1-2; TRBD1 is a possible D gene (5 bases). This CDR3 comprises 16 residues. CDR1 and CDR2 from the germline V gene are SGHTA and FQGNSA. Trimming left V 1 base short and J 0 bases short, with 12 bases between. This chain's CDR3 is CASSLGGLEANYGYTF. The CDR3 DNA follows: TGTGCCAGCAGCTTAGGGGGCCTTGAAGCTAACTATGGCTACACCTTC.

The chain joins TRBV5-4 to TRBJ2-5; 7 positions match TRBD1. V lost 4 bases and J lost 5; bases outside the gene matches: 8. The CDR3 runs 14 residues. Germline V lookup: CDR1 SGHNT, CDR2 YYREEE (reference sequence). The DNA of the CDR3 is TGTGCCAGCAGCCACGGGGACAGAGGGGAGACCCAGTACTTC. This codes for CASSHGDRGETQYF.

The J gene is TRBJ2-6, the V gene TRBV7-2; D may be TRBD1 (5 bases). The CDR3 length is 14 residues. Deletions cut 1 base from V and 6 bases from J, with 7 bases between. The germline gives CDR1 SGHTA, CDR2 FQGNSA. In DNA form, the CDR3 reads TGTGCCAGCAGCTTAGGGGGCTCGGCCAACGTCCTGACTTTC. This codes for CASSLGGSANVLTF.

This chain joins TRBV28 and TRBJ2-7, with 8 bases that match TRBD1. V trimming: 6 bases; J trimming: 4 bases; junction bases outside the gene matches: 8. Germline V gives CDR1 MDHEN, CDR2 SYDVKM. This CDR3 contains 14 residues. CDR3 amino acids: CASSKGRGRYEQYF. CDR3 coding DNA: TGTGCCAGCAGCAAAGGCAGGGGGCGGTACGAGCAGTACTTC. The whole variable domain, remainder taken from reference TRBV28 and TRBJ2-7, is DVKVTQSSRYLVKRTGEKVFLECVQDMDHENMFWYRQDPGLGLRLIYFSYDVKMKEKGDIPEGYSVSREKKERFSLILESASTNQTSMYLCASSKGRGRYEQYFGPGTRLTVT.

The gene calls are TRBV18 and TRBJ2-3, with 9 bases identical to TRBD1. The CDR3 spans 15 residues. With V trimmed by 5 bases and J by 3 bases, 6 bases remained unmatched. Germline CDR1 KGHSH, CDR2 LQKENI. The CDR3 DNA is TGTGCCAGCTCATCAGGGACAGGGCTAACAGATACGCAGTATTTT. This sequence encodes CASSSGTGLTDTQYF.

The rearrangement joins TRBV18 to TRBJ2-6; weak D call: TRBD2 (5 bases). CDR1 and CDR2 from the germline V gene are KGHSH and LQKENI. The CDR3 loop spans 17 amino acids. V lost 5 bases and J 2 bases, leaving 16 bases between the germline ends. CDR3 protein: CASSTRGPGTGANVLTF. The CDR3 nucleotides read TGTGCCAGCTCAACCCGAGGGCCTGGGACTGGGGCCAACGTCCTGACTTTC.

This clone was recorded once. The V and J genes are TRBV2 and TRBJ2-5; a possible D gene is TRBD1 (6 bases). Germline values: CDR1 SNHLY, CDR2 FYNNEI. Between the trimmed V and J ends, which lost 8 bases and 2 bases, there was a span of 21 bases. This CDR3 contains 16 residues. In DNA form, the CDR3 reads TGTGCCAGCTGGGCGGTGGGTAAGGGGGAGCAAGAGACCCAGTACTTC. It codes for CASWAVGKGEQETQYF.

This chain links TRBV6-4 with TRBJ1-4; a possible D gene is TRBD1 (6 bases). This CDR3 is built from 13 residues. From germline, CDR1 is MRHNA and CDR2 SNTAGT. V was shortened by 4 bases and J by 7 bases, with 10 bases between the two germline ends. CDR3 amino acids: CASSASRGEKLFF. For the CDR3, the DNA is TGTGCCAGCAGTGCCTCCAGGGGTGAAAAACTGTTTTTT.

CDR3 protein: CASSQGVVAGPNQPQHF. The DNA of the CDR3 is TGCGCCAGCAGCCAAGGAGTGGTTGCAGGGCCAAATCAGCCCCAGCATTTT. V is TRBV4-1 and J is TRBJ1-5; TRBD1 is a possible D gene (5 bases). V lost 1 base and J 4 bases, leaving 17 bases between the germline ends. This CDR3 is built from 17 residues. The V gene's germline CDR1 is MGHRA and CDR2 YSYEKL.

This clone has a handful of counts. The chain links TRBV6-1 to TRBJ2-2, with 8 bases matching TRBD1. V gave up 4 bases and J gave up 9 bases; unmatched junction bases: 4. Germline-derived CDR1 and CDR2 are MNHNS and SASEGT. This CDR3 has 13 amino acids. The CDR3 region has the DNA TGTGCCAGCAGTGCGGACAGGGAAAGGGAGCTGTTTTTT. This gives the protein CASSADRERELFF.

This sequence joins TRBV11-2 and TRBJ2-1; D is uncertain. The CDR3 consists of 16 residues. Germline V CDR1 and CDR2: SGHAT, FQNNGV. V was trimmed by 2 bases and J by 5 bases, leaving 16 bases between them. The CDR3 region has the DNA TGTGCCAGCAGCTTACGAGGTTCTAAGGTAAACAATGAGCAGTTCTTC. Translating it yields CASSLRGSKVNNEQFF.

This rearrangement joins TRBV5-1 to TRBJ1-1; TRBD1 matches 7 bases. J gave up 6 bases and V 4 bases, and 12 bases lay outside the gene matches. The germline V gene encodes CDR1 SGHRS and CDR2 YFSETQ. CDR3 length: 15 amino acids. The CDR3 nucleotides are TGCGCCAGCAGCCCCAGACAGGGCGGACGCCCTGAAGCTTTCTTT. Its translation: CASSPRQGGRPEAFF.

This chain joins TRBV27 and TRBJ2-7, with D hard to call. The CDR3 is 13 residues long. The germline gives CDR1 MNHEY, CDR2 SMNVEV (reference sequence). Trimming cost V 2 bases and J 1 base, with 6 bases left between them. The CDR3: CASSLLPSYEQYF. The CDR3 DNA follows: TGTGCCAGCAGTTTACTCCCTTCCTACGAGCAGTACTTC.

V gene TRBV28 combines with J gene TRBJ1-2, with D perhaps TRBD1 (5 bases). Per the germline V gene, CDR1 is MDHEN and CDR2 is SYDVKM. The CDR3 has 12 residues. The V and J ends lost 4 bases and 11 bases respectively, with 14 bases between them. The CDR3 DNA follows: TGTGCCAGCAGTTCCCAGGGTCCGTGGTACACCTTC. Its translation: CASSSQGPWYTF.

The rearrangement uses TRBV6-1 and TRBJ2-3, with D perhaps matching TRBD1 (5 bases). The CDR3 runs to 13 residues. Trimming left V 7 bases short and J 2 bases short, with 10 bases between. Germline-derived CDR1 and CDR2 are MNHNS and SASEGT. This CDR3 reads CASIQGNTDTQYF. The CDR3 DNA follows: TGTGCCAGCATCCAGGGTAACACAGATACGCAGTATTTT.

This clone was picked up one time. The chain has TRBV27 and TRBJ2-5, with 7 nucleotides matching TRBD2. Per the germline V gene, CDR1 is MNHEY and CDR2 is SMNVEV (reference sequence). V dropped 1 base and J dropped 2; count of bases not matched to a gene: 13. The CDR3 spans 18 residues. CDR3 amino acids: CASSLYPPVGGGQETQYF. The CDR3 bases are TGTGCCAGCAGTTTATACCCCCCCGTGGGGGGAGGGCAAGAGACCCAGTACTTC.

The genes are TRBV2 and TRBJ2-7; TRBD1 might be the D (5 bases). Trimming took 3 bases from V and 6 from J, leaving 18 bases between them. Germline lookup yields CDR1 SNHLY and CDR2 FYNNEI. CDR3 length: 15 residues. CDR3 nucleotides: TGTGCCAGCAGTGAGGGGCACTACCTTTCGTCCGAGCAGTACTTC. Translating it yields CASSEGHYLSSEQYF.

The chain has TRBV4-1 and TRBJ2-7; 7 bases are a match to TRBD1. Germline CDR1 MGHRA, CDR2 YSYEKL. V shed 4 bases, J shed 2 bases, and the junction held 5 bases outside the gene matches. The CDR3 loop spans 14 amino acids. CDR3 amino acids: CASSRAGGPYEQYF. The CDR3, as DNA: TGCGCCAGCAGCCGGGCAGGGGGTCCCTACGAGCAGTACTTC.

The V gene is TRBV29-1, the J gene TRBJ2-3, with D perhaps matching TRBD2 (7 bases). Germline CDR1 reads SQVTM; CDR2 reads ANQGSEA. Deletions cut 6 bases from V and 1 base from J, with 17 bases between. The length of the CDR3 is 15 residues. The CDR3, as DNA: TGCAGCGTCCCTGGCGGGGGCGGGGGCACAGATACGCAGTATTTT. It encodes CSVPGGGGGTDTQYF.

This clone has a handful of counts. The chain has TRBV10-1 and TRBJ2-7; D might be TRBD1 (6 bases). The CDR3 sequence is 13 residues long. V was cut by 2 bases and J by 6 bases, with 11 bases left in between. Per the germline V gene, CDR1 is WNHNN and CDR2 is SYGVQD (reference sequence). CDR3 protein: CASSEVIGGEQYF. CDR3 nucleotide sequence: TGCGCCAGCAGTGAGGTTATAGGGGGCGAGCAGTACTTC.

The chain uses TRBV5-6 and TRBJ2-5, with a weak D call TRBD2 (5 bases). The germline gives CDR1 SGHDT, CDR2 YYEEEE. Trimming stripped 2 bases from V and 0 bases from J, with 8 bases between. The CDR3 length is 14 residues. CDR3 DNA: TGTGCCAGCAGCTTAGCGGCTTACCAAGAGACCCAGTACTTC. Translating gives CASSLAAYQETQYF.

The chain employs TRBV9 and TRBJ1-4; D possibly corresponds to TRBD1 (5 bases). The CDR3 is made up of 16 amino acids. The germline CDR1 and CDR2 sequences are SGDLS and YYNGEE. V was shortened by 4 bases and J by 8 bases, with 21 bases between the two germline ends. CDR3 bases: TGTGCCAGCAGCCCGGGGGAGGTTTGGGAGGGGGAAAAACTGTTTTTT. It codes for CASSPGEVWEGEKLFF.

This chain uses TRBV7-8 with TRBJ1-5; no definite D call. With 3 bases removed from V and 7 bases from J, the gap between germline ends came to 16 bases. The CDR3 loop spans 15 amino acids. In germline, CDR1 is SGHVS, CDR2 FQNEAQ. Here the CDR3 DNA reads TGTGCCAGCAGCTTTGGAGTCCCTAAGGAACAGCCCCAGCATTTT. This gives the protein CASSFGVPKEQPQHF.

V and J are TRBV15 and TRBJ2-7; perhaps TRBD1 as D (6 bases). The V end was cut by 2 bases, the J end by 7 bases, with 21 bases between. In germline, CDR1 is LNHNV, CDR2 YYDKDF (reference sequence). CDR3 length: 16 residues. DNA of the CDR3: TGTGCCACCAGCAGAAACGCTCGACAGGATTCGGAAGAGCAGTACTTC. The encoded protein is CATSRNARQDSEEQYF.

The V and J genes are TRBV7-2 and TRBJ2-6, with D perhaps TRBD1 (5 bases). Looked up from germline, CDR1 is SGHTA and CDR2 is FQGNSA. The CDR3 sequence is 15 residues long. V lost 8 bases and J 2 bases, leaving 13 bases between the germline ends. The CDR3, as DNA: TGTGCCAGCCTCCTAAGGGGTACTGGGGCCAACGTCCTGACTTTC. Its protein product is CASLLRGTGANVLTF.

V and J are TRBV5-4 and TRBJ2-3; 12 nucleotides match TRBD2. In germline, CDR1 is SGHNT, CDR2 YYREEE (reference sequence). With V trimmed by 2 bases and J by 2 bases, 3 bases remained unmatched. The CDR3 has 16 amino acids. The CDR3 region has the DNA TGTGCCAGCAGCTTAGGACTAGCGGGGAACACAGATACGCAGTATTTT. It specifies CASSLGLAGNTDTQYF. The whole variable domain, remainder taken from reference TRBV5-4 and TRBJ2-3, is ETGVTQSPTHLIKTRGQQVTLRCSSQSGHNTVSWYQQALGQGPQFIFQYYREEENGRGNFPPRFSGLQFPNYSSELNVNALELDDSALYLCASSLGLAGNTDTQYFGPGTRLTVL.

The CDR3 region has the DNA TGTGCCAGCAGCGCCATAGGACAGGGGGCTCCGGGGGCCAACGTCCTGACTTTC. Protein product: CASSAIGQGAPGANVLTF. The chain joins TRBV2 to TRBJ2-6; 11 bases line up with TRBD1. The CDR3 length is 18 residues. V lost 6 bases to trimming and J lost 4 bases; unmatched junction nucleotides: 11. The germline gives CDR1 SNHLY, CDR2 FYNNEI. Combining the CDR3 with reference TRBV2 and TRBJ2-6 gives the whole variable domain EPEVTQTPSHQVTQMGQEVILRCVPISNHLYFYWYRQILGQKVEFLVSFYNNEISEKSEIFDDQFSVERPDGSNFTLKIRSTKLEDSAMYFCASSAIGQGAPGANVLTFGAGSRLTVL.